This T cell receptor beta chain appears in the sequencing data of a study of cytomegalovirus exposure and HLA in healthy donors. Study-wide findings and caveats: Three of the chains that were CMV-associated were confirmed in vitro to be specific for CMV antigens. Later analysis demonstrated an association between a missense DCLRE1C variant and TCR beta V- and J-gene trimming.

Comment on this clone: Its matching antigen is unknown.

PCR employed 60 Vbeta and 13 Jbeta primers. Sequencing was performed with immunoSEQ multiplex PCR; in TCRdb, only in-frame clones are kept and a portion is missing. Of some 130,000 clones in the sample, approximately 80% were seen once. CDR1 is GTSNPN, CDR2 SVGIG, per germline (reference sequence). This CDR3 has 12 residues. Trimming shortened V by 0 bases and J by 11 bases, and 11 bases separated the two germline ends. The V and J genes are TRBV30 and TRBJ2-1, with D possibly TRBD1 on 6 matching bases. The specimen sequenced was PBMCs. The receptor comes from a girl aged 2-10 years in good health and CMV-seronegative. CDR3 sequence: CAWSVYRDKQFF. The CDR3 DNA follows: TGTGCCTGGAGTGTCTACAGGGATAAGCAGTTCTTC.